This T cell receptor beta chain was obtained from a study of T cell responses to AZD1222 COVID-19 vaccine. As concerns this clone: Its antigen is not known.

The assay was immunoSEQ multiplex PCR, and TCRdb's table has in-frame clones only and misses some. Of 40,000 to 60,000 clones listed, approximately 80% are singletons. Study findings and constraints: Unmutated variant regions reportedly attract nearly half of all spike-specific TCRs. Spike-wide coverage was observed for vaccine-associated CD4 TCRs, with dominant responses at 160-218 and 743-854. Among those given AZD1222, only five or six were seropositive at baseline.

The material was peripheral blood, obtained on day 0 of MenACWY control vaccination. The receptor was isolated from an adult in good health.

The CDR3 sequence: CASTLLPGNEQFF. In nucleotides, the CDR3 is TGCGCCAGCACCCTCCTCCCCGGCAATGAGCAGTTCTTC. The chain employs TRBV5-1 and TRBJ2-1, with no clear D. This CDR3 comprises 13 residues. Germline V lookup: CDR1 SGHRS, CDR2 YFSETQ. The germline V and J ends were trimmed by 6 bases and 6 bases, with 13 bases remaining between them.